What follows are 26 T cell receptor beta chains derived from one specimen sequenced in a study of T-cell reconstitution after alpha-beta-depleted transplantation in children. Preparation of the TCRbeta library involved a method that used unique molecular identifiers. MiXCR, run by TCRdb on the PCR reads, gives a single entry per CDR3 protein. The sample lists a few hundred thousand distinct CDR3 sequences, approximately 9.7% occurring once. Sequenced material: PBMCs from the stem cell graft donor, taken from the stem cell graft. The receptor source for this set is a human donor who donated a stem cell graft to a child with SCID.

Comments on this clonotype: This could be a read error, since a much larger clone is one nucleotide away. The gene calls are TRBV29-1 and TRBJ1-2; possible D gene TRBD1, 5 bases. Germline loops: CDR1 SQVTM, CDR2 ANQGSEA. The germline V and J ends were trimmed by 7 bases and 12 bases, with 12 bases remaining between them. CDR3 size: 9 residues. Written as DNA, the CDR3 is TGCAGCGCCCCTTGGGGGGACACCTTC. Translating it yields CSAPWGDTF.

With regard to this clonotype: A read error may be the cause here, since a much bigger clone is one base away. The J gene is TRBJ2-5, the V gene TRBV7-8, with TRBD2 matching 12 bases. The CDR3 consists of 16 residues. Trimming at V came to 5 bases and at J to 1 base, leaving 5 bases not matched to a gene. Looked up from germline, CDR1 is SGHVS and CDR2 is FQNEAQ. CDR3 sequence reads: CASSTRLAGAQETQYF. In nucleotides, the CDR3 is TGTGCCAGCAGCACCCGACTAGCGGGGGCCCAAGAGACCCAGTACTTC. Looking up the rest from reference TRBV7-8 and TRBJ2-5 gives the full variable domain: GAGVSQSPRYKVAKRGQDVALRCDPISGHVSLFWYQQALGQGPEFLTYFQNEAQLDKSGLPSDRFFAERPEGSVSTLKIQRTQQEDSAVYLCASSTRLAGAQETQYFGPGTRLLVL.

Ten or more counts support this clonotype. This chain joins TRBV20-1 and TRBJ1-5; D perhaps matches TRBD1 (5 bases). Germline V CDR1 and CDR2: DFQATT, SNEGSKA (reference sequence). The CDR3 has 11 residues. V was trimmed by 3 bases and J by 7 bases, leaving 7 bases between them. CDR3 nucleotide sequence: TGCAGTGCTAGCAGGGAACAGCCCCAGCATTTT. Translating gives CSASREQPQHF.

In its sample, this clonotype was seen many times. The chain links TRBV7-2 to TRBJ1-2, with D possibly TRBD1 on 5 matching bases. With 2 bases removed from V and 4 bases from J, the gap between germline ends came to 8 bases. Germline V gene lookup returns CDR1 SGHTA and CDR2 FQGNSA. There are 13 residues in the CDR3. The CDR3 here is CASSLSQGYGYTF. The DNA for the CDR3 is TGTGCCAGCAGCTTAAGCCAGGGCTATGGCTACACCTTC.

The genes are TRBV5-1 and TRBJ2-2; 10 positions agree with TRBD1. This CDR3 is 16 amino acids long. Germline V gives CDR1 SGHRS, CDR2 YFSETQ. V was clipped by 4 bases and J by 4 bases; unmatched bases: 7. The CDR3 bases are TGCGCCAGCAGCCCATACCGGACAGGGGGCACCGGGGAGCTGTTTTTT. This gives the protein CASSPYRTGGTGELFF.

This clonotype was seen repeatedly, ten times or more. The chain links TRBV29-1 to TRBJ2-1; 8 bases match TRBD1. V was pared by 7 bases and J by 2 bases, with 7 bases of the junction left unmatched. The germline CDR1 and CDR2 sequences are SQVTM and ANQGSEA. This CDR3 is 14 amino acids long. The CDR3 region is CSGRDRNPYNEQFF. CDR3 in DNA: TGCAGCGGTAGGGACAGGAATCCCTACAATGAGCAGTTCTTC.

The chain links TRBV4-1 to TRBJ1-1; D possibly corresponds to TRBD1 (6 bases). The CDR3 is 15 amino acids. Germline V CDR1 and CDR2: MGHRA, YSYEKL. V was clipped by 2 bases and J by 5 bases, with 15 bases between them. This CDR3 reads CASSQLTGMGTEAFF. The CDR3 DNA is TGCGCCAGCAGCCAACTAACAGGGATGGGTACTGAAGCTTTCTTT.

This clonotype was counted many times. The chain recombines TRBV20-1 with TRBJ1-1; TRBD1 agrees at 9 bases. Looked up from germline, CDR1 is DFQATT and CDR2 is SNEGSKA (reference sequence). After removal of 3 bases from V and 4 bases from J, the junction contained 3 bases not matched to a gene. This CDR3 contains 13 residues. The CDR3 reads CSASGTGFTEAFF. In nucleotides, the CDR3 is TGCAGTGCTAGTGGGACAGGGTTCACTGAAGCTTTCTTT.

A word on this clonotype: Sequence at one end of the junction differs from germline and may be a read error. The V call is TRBV5-1, the J call TRBJ2-5, with a tentative D call TRBD1 (5 bases). Per germline, CDR1 SGHRS and CDR2 YFSETQ. This CDR3 is built from 16 residues. In DNA form, the CDR3 reads TGCGCCAGCATCTTGTCCTCCGGGCATACAGGAGAGACCCAGTACTTC. Encoded protein: CASILSSGHTGETQYF.

The V call is TRBV12-3 or TRBV12-4, the J call TRBJ1-2; no clear D gene. Trimming pared 6 bases from V and 2 bases from J, leaving 10 bases between. The CDR3 loop spans 13 amino acids. The chain's CDR3 is CASRTDGNYGYTF. As DNA, the CDR3 is TGTGCCAGCAGAACGGACGGGAACTATGGCTACACCTTC.

The chain recombines TRBV28 with TRBJ1-4; D is undetermined. V lost 8 bases to trimming and J lost 8 bases, with 15 bases between them. Germline CDR1 and CDR2: MDHEN and SYDVKM. The CDR3 is made up of 13 amino acids. The DNA of the CDR3 is TGTGCCAGCGGCCTTTTCCGTGGGGAAAAACTGTTTTTT. Translating it yields CASGLFRGEKLFF.

The gene calls are TRBV3-1 and TRBJ2-1; 12 bases map to TRBD2. Trimming cost V 3 bases and J 3 bases; bases outside gene matches: 9. Germline CDR1 LGHDT, CDR2 YNNKEL (reference sequence). The CDR3 is 18 amino acids. In nucleotides, the CDR3 is TGTGCCAGCAGCCACTCCTCTAGCGGGGGGGCCGTCTACAATGAGCAGTTCTTC. Its translation is CASSHSSSGGAVYNEQFF.

This clonotype was seen ten or more times. The gene calls are TRBV7-9 and TRBJ2-7, with TRBD1 matching 9 bases. Germline V CDR1 and CDR2: SEHNR, FQNEAQ (reference sequence). CDR3 size: 14 residues. With 4 bases clipped from V and 5 bases from J, the junction kept 6 bases outside the gene matches. The CDR3 spells CASSSGTGYHEQYF. The CDR3 bases are TGTGCCAGCAGCTCCGGGACAGGGTACCACGAGCAGTACTTC.

This clonotype was found many times. J is TRBJ1-1 and V is TRBV5-1; D remains unclear. The CDR3 is made up of 14 amino acids. Germline CDR1 and CDR2: SGHRS and YFSETQ. V was cut by 7 bases and J by 5 bases, with 18 bases left in between. CDR3 in amino acids: CASRSLAGETEAFF. The CDR3 DNA sequence: TGCGCCAGCCGATCCTTGGCTGGTGAAACTGAAGCTTTCTTT.

This clonotype was detected many times. V gene TRBV5-1 combines with J gene TRBJ2-7, with D perhaps TRBD1 or TRBD2 (5 bases each). The CDR3 contains 14 residues. CDR1 is SGHRS and CDR2 is YFSETQ in the germline V gene. V dropped 0 bases and J dropped 0 bases, with 7 bases sitting between them. The CDR3 here is CASSLDGTSYEQYF. CDR3 DNA sequence: TGCGCCAGCAGCTTGGATGGGACCTCCTACGAGCAGTACTTC.

The table lists this clonotype with many counts. The V call is TRBV10-3, the J call TRBJ2-2; no clear D. Germline V CDR1 and CDR2: ENHRY, SYGVKD. The CDR3 spans 15 residues. The germline V and J ends were trimmed by 2 bases and 1 base, with 8 bases remaining between them. The CDR3 loop reads CAISEPGRNTGELFF. The CDR3 DNA is TGTGCCATCAGTGAGCCCGGACGGAACACCGGGGAGCTGTTTTTT.

This clonotype was found many times. This chain connects TRBV24-1 to TRBJ2-3; a possible D gene is TRBD1 (5 bases). The V end lost 4 bases, the J end lost 0 bases, and 10 bases lay between the germline ends. From germline, CDR1 is KGHDR and CDR2 SFDVKD. The CDR3 length is 15 residues. The CDR3: CATSDLRASTDTQYF. The CDR3 DNA follows: TGTGCCACCAGTGACCTCAGGGCTAGCACAGATACGCAGTATTTT.

This clonotype showed up many times. V usage is TRBV18 and J usage is TRBJ1-1, with a tentative D call TRBD1 (5 bases). The CDR3 covers 15 residues. Germline V gives CDR1 KGHSH, CDR2 LQKENI. Trimming left V 3 bases short and J 6 bases short, with 17 bases between. For the CDR3, the DNA is TGTGCCAGCTCACCGGGGACTGGGAGGTCCTCTGAAGCTTTCTTT. It specifies CASSPGTGRSSEAFF.

This sequence joins TRBV27 and TRBJ2-3; perhaps TRBD2 as D (5 bases). This CDR3 is 14 amino acids long. V gave up 5 bases and J gave up 2 bases, with 11 bases separating them. The germline V gene has CDR1 MNHEY and CDR2 SMNVEV (reference sequence). CDR3: CASSRTDFTDTQYF. In DNA, the CDR3 is TGTGCCAGCAGTAGGACGGACTTCACAGATACGCAGTATTTT.

This clonotype was detected a few times. V gene TRBV18 combines with J gene TRBJ1-1, with 7 nucleotides matching TRBD1. Germline V CDR1 and CDR2: KGHSH, LQKENI. The CDR3 is 15 residues long. Unmatched junction bases numbered 9, after V lost 0 bases and J lost 8 bases. CDR3 nucleotides: TGTGCCAGCTCACCACCGAGTAAGACAGGGCTCGAAGCTTTCTTT. Its protein is CASSPPSKTGLEAFF.

This clonotype was counted at least ten times. This rearrangement joins TRBV5-6 to TRBJ1-5, with 9 bases matching TRBD1. The CDR3 has 15 amino acids. Trimming cost V 1 base and J 6 bases; bases outside gene matches: 5. From germline, CDR1 is SGHDT and CDR2 YYEEEE. The chain's CDR3 is CASSLTGGLPQPQHF. Written as DNA, the CDR3 is TGTGCCAGCAGCTTGACAGGGGGCCTACCTCAGCCCCAGCATTTT.

This clonotype was seen ten or more times. This chain uses TRBV30 with TRBJ2-7; TRBD1 matches 9 bases. Trimming at V came to 8 bases and at J to 2 bases, leaving 7 bases not matched to a gene. The CDR3 sequence is 13 residues long. From germline, CDR1 is GTSNPN and CDR2 SVGIG (reference sequence). The CDR3 here is CARSGTGPYEQYF. CDR3 in DNA: TGTGCCCGCAGTGGGACAGGGCCCTACGAGCAGTACTTC.

The chain recombines TRBV10-2 with TRBJ2-3; D call uncertain. Germline CDR1 is WSHSY and CDR2 is SAAADI. The V end was cut by 6 bases, the J end by 2 bases, with 6 bases between. The CDR3 is made up of 12 amino acids. The CDR3 region has the DNA TGCGCCAGCAGGGACCCCACAGATACGCAGTATTTT. Translation: CASRDPTDTQYF.

This clonotype was counted many times. The gene calls are TRBV6-1 and TRBJ1-5; tentative D call: TRBD1 (5 bases). From germline, CDR1 is MNHNS and CDR2 SASEGT. CDR3 length: 15 residues. V lost 1 base and J lost 1, with 8 bases in between. The CDR3 bases are TGTGCCAGCAGTGAAGTTCCAGGGAGCAATCAGCCCCAGCATTTT. This encodes CASSEVPGSNQPQHF.

Ten or more counts support this clonotype. The chain uses TRBV5-1 and TRBJ2-7; no reliable D call. Germline loops: CDR1 SGHRS, CDR2 YFSETQ. The germline V and J ends were trimmed by 4 bases and 3 bases, with 8 bases remaining between them. This CDR3 is 12 amino acids long. The CDR3 DNA follows: TGCGCCAGCAGCAATCCAGGCTACGAGCAGTACTTC. It yields the protein CASSNPGYEQYF.

This clonotype was detected many times. CDR3 nucleotides: TGTGCCAGTAGTATCCGTTTAGGGTTCGGGGAGCAGTTCTTC. This translates into CASSIRLGFGEQFF. The rearrangement links TRBV19 to TRBJ2-1; D not certain. The CDR3 totals 14 residues. The germline V gene has CDR1 LNHDA and CDR2 SQIVND (reference sequence). V lost 3 bases to trimming and J lost 10 bases, with 16 bases between them.